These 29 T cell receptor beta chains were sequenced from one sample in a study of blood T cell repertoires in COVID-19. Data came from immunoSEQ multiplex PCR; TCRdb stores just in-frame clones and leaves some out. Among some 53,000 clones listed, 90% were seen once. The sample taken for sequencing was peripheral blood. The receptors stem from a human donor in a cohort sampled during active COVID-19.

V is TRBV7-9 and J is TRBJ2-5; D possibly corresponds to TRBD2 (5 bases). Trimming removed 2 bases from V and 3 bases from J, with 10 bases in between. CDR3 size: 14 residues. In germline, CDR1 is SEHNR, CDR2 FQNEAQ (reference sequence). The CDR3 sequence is CASSLSTTKETQYF. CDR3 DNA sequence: TGTGCCAGCAGCTTATCGACTACGAAAGAGACCCAGTACTTC.

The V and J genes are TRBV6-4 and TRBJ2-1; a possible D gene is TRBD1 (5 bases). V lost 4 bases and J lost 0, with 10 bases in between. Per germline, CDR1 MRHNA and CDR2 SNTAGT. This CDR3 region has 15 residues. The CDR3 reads CASSGGPGSYNEQFF. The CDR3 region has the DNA TGTGCCAGCAGTGGGGGCCCAGGCTCCTACAATGAGCAGTTCTTC.

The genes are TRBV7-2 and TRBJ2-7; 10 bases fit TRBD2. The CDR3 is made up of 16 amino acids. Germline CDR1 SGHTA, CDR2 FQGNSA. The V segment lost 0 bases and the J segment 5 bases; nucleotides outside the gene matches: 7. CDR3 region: CASSLAASGSFNEQYF. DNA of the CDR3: TGTGCCAGCAGCTTAGCGGCTAGCGGGAGTTTCAACGAGCAGTACTTC.

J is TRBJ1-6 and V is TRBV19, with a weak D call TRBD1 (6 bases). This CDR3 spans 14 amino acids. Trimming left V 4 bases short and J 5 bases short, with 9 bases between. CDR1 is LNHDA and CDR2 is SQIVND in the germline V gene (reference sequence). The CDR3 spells CASSRHRDNSPLHF. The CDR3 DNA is TGTGCCAGTAGTAGACACAGGGATAATTCACCCCTCCACTTT. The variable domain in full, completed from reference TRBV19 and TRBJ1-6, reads DGGITQSPKYLFRKEGQNVTLSCEQNLNHDAMYWYRQDPGQGLRLIYYSQIVNDFQKGDIAEGYSVSREKKESFPLTVTSAQKNPTAFYLCASSRHRDNSPLHFGNGTRLTVT.

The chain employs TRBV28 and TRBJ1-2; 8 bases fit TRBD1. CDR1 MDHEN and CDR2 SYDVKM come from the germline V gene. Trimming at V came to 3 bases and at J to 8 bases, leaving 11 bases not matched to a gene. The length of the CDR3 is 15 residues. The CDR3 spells CASSLLLGTGGGYTF. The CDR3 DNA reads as TGTGCCAGCAGTTTGCTCCTCGGGACAGGAGGAGGCTACACCTTC.

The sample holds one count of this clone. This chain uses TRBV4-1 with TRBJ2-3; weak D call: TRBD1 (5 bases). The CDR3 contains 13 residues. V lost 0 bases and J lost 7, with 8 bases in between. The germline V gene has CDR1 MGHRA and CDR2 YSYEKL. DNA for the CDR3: TGCGCCAGCAGCCAAGATAAGGGGAATACGCAGTATTTT. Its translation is CASSQDKGNTQYF.

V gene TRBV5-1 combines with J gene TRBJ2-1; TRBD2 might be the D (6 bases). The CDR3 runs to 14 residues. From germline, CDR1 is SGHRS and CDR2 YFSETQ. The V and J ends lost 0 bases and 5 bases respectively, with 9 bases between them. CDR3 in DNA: TGCGCCAGCAGCTTGGGGGAGGTGCACAATGAGCAGTTCTTC. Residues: CASSLGEVHNEQFF.

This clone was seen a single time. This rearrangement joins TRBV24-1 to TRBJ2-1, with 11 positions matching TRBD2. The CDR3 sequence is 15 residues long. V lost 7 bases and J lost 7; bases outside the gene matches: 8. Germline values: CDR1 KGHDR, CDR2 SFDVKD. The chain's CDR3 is CATSVIAGGRNEQFF. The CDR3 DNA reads TGTGCCACCAGCGTCATAGCGGGAGGGCGGAATGAGCAGTTCTTC.

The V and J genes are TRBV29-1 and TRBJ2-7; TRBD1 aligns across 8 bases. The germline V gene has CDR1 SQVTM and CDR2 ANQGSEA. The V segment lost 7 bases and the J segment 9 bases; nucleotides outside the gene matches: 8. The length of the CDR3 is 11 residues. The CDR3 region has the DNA TGCAGCGCAGGGACAGGCCCCGGGCAGTACTTC. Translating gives CSAGTGPGQYF.

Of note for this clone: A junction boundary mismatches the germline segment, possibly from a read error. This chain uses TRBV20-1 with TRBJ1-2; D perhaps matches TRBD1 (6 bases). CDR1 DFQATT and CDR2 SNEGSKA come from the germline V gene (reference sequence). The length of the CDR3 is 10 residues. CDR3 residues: CSAPGTSGFF. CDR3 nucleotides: TGCAGTGCCCCGGGGACATCAGGATTCTTC.

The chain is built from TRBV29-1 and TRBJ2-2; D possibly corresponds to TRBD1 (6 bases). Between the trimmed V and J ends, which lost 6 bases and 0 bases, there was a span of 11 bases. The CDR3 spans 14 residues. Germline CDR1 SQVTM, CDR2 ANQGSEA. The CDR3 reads CSVGASANTGELFF. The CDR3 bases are TGCAGCGTGGGGGCCTCCGCGAACACCGGGGAGCTGTTTTTT.

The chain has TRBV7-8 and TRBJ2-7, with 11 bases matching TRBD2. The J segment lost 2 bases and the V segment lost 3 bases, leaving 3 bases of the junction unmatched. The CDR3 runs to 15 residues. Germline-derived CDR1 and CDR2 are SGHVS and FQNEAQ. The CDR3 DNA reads TGTGCCAGCAGCTTCGGGACTAGCGGTGCCTACGAGCAGTACTTC. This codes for CASSFGTSGAYEQYF. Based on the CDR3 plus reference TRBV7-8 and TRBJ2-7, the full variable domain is GAGVSQSPRYKVAKRGQDVALRCDPISGHVSLFWYQQALGQGPEFLTYFQNEAQLDKSGLPSDRFFAERPEGSVSTLKIQRTQQEDSAVYLCASSFGTSGAYEQYFGPGTRLTVT.

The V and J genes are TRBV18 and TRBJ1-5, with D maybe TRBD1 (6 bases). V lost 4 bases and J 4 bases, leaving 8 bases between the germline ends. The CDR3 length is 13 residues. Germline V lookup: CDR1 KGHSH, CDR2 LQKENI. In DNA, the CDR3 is TGTGCCAGCTCACGGACAGAAAATCAGCCCCAGCATTTT. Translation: CASSRTENQPQHF.

The CDR3 sequence is CASSNPPRGTEAFF. In DNA form, the CDR3 reads TGTGCCAGCAGCAATCCTCCTCGGGGCACTGAAGCTTTCTTT. The rearrangement links TRBV21-1 to TRBJ1-1. TRBV21-1 counts as a pseudogene. The CDR3 loop spans 14 amino acids.

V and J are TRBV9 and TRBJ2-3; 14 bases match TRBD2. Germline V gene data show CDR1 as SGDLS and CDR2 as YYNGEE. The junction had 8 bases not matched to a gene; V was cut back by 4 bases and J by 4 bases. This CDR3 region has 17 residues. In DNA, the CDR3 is TGTGCCAGCAGCCCCCGAAGGGGACTAGCGGGAGCAGATACGCAGTATTTT. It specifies CASSPRRGLAGADTQYF.

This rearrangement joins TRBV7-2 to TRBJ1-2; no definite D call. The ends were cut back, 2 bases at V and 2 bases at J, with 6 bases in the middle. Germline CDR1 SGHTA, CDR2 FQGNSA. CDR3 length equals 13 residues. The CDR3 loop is CASSLTENYGYTF. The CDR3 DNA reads TGTGCCAGCAGCTTAACCGAGAACTATGGCTACACCTTC.

CDR3 protein: CASSELNKGYNEQFF. CDR3 bases: TGTGCCAGCAGTGAGCTCAATAAGGGGTACAATGAGCAGTTCTTC. The J gene is TRBJ2-1, the V gene TRBV6-1; tentative D call: TRBD1 (5 bases). This CDR3 spans 15 amino acids. The germline gives CDR1 MNHNS, CDR2 SASEGT. The ends were cut back, 3 bases at V and 4 bases at J, with 13 bases in the middle.

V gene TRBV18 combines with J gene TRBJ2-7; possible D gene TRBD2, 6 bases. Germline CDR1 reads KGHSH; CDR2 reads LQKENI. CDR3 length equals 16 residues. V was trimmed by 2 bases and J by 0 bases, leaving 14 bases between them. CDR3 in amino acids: CASSPGLPKSSYEQYF. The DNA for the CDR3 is TGTGCCAGCTCACCAGGACTACCAAAGAGCTCCTACGAGCAGTACTTC.

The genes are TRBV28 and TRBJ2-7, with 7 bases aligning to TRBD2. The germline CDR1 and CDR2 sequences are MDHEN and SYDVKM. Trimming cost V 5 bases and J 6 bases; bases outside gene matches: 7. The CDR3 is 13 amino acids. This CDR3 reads CASSPRTSVEQYF. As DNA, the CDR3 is TGTGCCAGCAGTCCCCGGACTAGTGTCGAGCAGTACTTC.

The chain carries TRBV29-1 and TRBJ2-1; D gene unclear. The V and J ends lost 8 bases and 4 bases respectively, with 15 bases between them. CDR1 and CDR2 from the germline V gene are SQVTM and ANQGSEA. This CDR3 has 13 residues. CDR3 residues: CSPYSSAYNEQFF. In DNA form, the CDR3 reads TGCAGCCCCTATAGCTCCGCTTACAATGAGCAGTTCTTC.

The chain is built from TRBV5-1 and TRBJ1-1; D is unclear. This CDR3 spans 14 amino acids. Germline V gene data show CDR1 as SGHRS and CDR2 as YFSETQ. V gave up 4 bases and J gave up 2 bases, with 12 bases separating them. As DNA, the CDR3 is TGCGCCAGCAGCCAAACCGCACTTAACACTGAAGCTTTCTTT. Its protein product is CASSQTALNTEAFF.

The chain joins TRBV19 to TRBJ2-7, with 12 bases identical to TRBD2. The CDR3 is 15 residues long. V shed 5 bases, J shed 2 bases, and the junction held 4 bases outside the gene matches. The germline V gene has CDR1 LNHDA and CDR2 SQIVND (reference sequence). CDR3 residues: CASSLGLAGTYEQYF. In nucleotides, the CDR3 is TGTGCCAGTAGTCTTGGACTAGCGGGAACCTACGAGCAGTACTTC.

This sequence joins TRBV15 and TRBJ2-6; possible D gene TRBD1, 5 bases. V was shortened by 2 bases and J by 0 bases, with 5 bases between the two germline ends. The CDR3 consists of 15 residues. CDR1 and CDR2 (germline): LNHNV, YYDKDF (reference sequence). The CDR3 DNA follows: TGTGCCACCAGCAGACAGGGCTCTGGGGCCAACGTCCTGACTTTC. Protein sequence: CATSRQGSGANVLTF.

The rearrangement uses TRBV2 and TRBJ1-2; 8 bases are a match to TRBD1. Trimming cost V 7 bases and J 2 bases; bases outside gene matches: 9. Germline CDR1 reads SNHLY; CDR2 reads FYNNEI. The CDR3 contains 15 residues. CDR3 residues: CASKKDGTGNYGYTF. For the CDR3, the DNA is TGTGCCAGCAAGAAAGATGGGACAGGCAACTATGGCTACACCTTC.

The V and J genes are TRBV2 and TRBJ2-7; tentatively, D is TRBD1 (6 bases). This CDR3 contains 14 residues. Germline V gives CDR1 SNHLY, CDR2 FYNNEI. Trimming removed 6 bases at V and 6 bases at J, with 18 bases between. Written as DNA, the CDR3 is TGTGCCAGCAGGGGGACACCCACGAGGGGCGAGCAGTACTTC. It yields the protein CASRGTPTRGEQYF.

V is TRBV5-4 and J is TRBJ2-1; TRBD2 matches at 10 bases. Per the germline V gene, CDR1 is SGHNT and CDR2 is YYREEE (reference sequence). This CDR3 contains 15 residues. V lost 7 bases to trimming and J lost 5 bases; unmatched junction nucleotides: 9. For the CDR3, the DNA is TGTGCCAGCCGACGGGCTAGCGGGAGTAACAATGAGCAGTTCTTC. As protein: CASRRASGSNNEQFF. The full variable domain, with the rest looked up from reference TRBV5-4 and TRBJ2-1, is ETGVTQSPTHLIKTRGQQVTLRCSSQSGHNTVSWYQQALGQGPQFIFQYYREEENGRGNFPPRFSGLQFPNYSSELNVNALELDDSALYLCASRRASGSNNEQFFGPGTRLTVL.

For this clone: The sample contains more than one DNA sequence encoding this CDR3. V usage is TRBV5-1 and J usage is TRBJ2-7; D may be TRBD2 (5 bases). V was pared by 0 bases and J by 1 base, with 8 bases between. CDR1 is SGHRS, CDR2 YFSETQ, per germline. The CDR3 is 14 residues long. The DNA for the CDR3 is TGCGCCAGCAGCTTGGCCGGCGGGTCCTACGAGCAGTACTTC. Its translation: CASSLAGGSYEQYF.

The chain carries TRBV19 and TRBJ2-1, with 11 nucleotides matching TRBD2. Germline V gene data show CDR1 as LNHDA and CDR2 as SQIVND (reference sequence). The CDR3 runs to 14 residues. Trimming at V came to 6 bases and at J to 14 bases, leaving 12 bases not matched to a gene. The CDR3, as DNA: TGTGCCAGTAGCGGTAGCGGGAGGGCCTTGGTTAAGTTCTTC. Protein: CASSGSGRALVKFF.

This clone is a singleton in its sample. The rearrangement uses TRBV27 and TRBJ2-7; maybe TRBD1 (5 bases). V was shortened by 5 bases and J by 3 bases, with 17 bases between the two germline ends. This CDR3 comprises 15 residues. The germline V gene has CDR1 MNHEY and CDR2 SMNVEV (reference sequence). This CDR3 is CASSLGVGLYYEQYF. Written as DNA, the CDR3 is TGTGCCAGCAGTCTAGGGGTGGGCTTGTACTACGAGCAGTACTTC.